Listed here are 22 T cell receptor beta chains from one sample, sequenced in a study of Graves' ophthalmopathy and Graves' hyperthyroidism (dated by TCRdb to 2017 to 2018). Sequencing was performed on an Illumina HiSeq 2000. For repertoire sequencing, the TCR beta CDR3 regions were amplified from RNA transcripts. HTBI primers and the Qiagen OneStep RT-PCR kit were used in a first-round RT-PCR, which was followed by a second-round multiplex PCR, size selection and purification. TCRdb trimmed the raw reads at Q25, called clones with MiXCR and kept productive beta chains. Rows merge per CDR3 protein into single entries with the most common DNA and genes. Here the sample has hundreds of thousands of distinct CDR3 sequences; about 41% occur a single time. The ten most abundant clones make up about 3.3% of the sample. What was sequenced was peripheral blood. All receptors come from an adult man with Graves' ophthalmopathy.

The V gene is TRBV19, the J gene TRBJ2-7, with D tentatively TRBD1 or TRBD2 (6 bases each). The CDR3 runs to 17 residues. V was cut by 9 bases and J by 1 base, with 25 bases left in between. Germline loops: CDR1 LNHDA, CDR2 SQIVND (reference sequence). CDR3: CASSPYSGGADSYEQYF. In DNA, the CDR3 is TGTGCCAGCTCACCATACTCCGGGGGCGCGGATTCCTACGAGCAGTACTTC.

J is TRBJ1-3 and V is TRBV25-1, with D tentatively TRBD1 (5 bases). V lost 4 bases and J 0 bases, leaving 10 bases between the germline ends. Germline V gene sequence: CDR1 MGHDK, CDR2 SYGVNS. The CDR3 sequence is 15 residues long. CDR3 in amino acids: CASSASDSSGNTIYF. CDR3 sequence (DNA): TGTGCCAGCAGTGCTAGTGACAGCTCTGGAAACACCATATATTTT. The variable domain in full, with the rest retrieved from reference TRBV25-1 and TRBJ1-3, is EADIYQTPRYLVIGTGKKITLECSQTMGHDKMYWYQQDPGMELHLIHYSYGVNSTEKGDLSSESTVSRIRTEHFPLTLESARPSHTSQYLCASSASDSSGNTIYFGEGSWLTVV.

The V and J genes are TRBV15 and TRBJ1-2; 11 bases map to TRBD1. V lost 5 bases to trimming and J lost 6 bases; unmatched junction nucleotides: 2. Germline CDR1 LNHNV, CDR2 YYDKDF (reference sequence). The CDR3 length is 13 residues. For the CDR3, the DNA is TGTGCCACCAGCGGACAGGGGGCAGATGGCTACACCTTC. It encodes CATSGQGADGYTF. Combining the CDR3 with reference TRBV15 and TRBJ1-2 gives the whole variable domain DAMVIQNPRYQVTQFGKPVTLSCSQTLNHNVMYWYQQKSSQAPKLLFHYYDKDFNNEADTPDNFQSRRPNTSFCFLDIRSPGLGDTAMYLCATSGQGADGYTFGSGTRLTVV.

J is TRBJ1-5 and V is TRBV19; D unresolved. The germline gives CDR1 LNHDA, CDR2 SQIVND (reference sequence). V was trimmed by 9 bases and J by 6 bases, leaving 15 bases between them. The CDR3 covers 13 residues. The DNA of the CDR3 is TGTGCCAGCAGTTATCAGGAGATTCAGCCCCAGCATTTT. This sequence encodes CASSYQEIQPQHF.

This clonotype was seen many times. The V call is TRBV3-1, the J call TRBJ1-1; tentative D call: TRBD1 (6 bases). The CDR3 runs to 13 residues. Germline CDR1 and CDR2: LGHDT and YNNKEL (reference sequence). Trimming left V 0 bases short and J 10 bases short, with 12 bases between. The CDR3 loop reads CASSQDQGQGAFF. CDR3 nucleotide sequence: TGTGCCAGCAGCCAAGATCAGGGGCAGGGAGCTTTCTTT.

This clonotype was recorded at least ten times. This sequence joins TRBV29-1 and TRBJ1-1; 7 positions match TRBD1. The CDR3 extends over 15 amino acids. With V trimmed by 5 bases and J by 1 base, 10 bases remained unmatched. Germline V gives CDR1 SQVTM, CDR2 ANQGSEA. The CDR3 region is CSVNGVGTENTEAFF. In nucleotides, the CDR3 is TGCAGCGTTAATGGGGTTGGGACAGAGAACACTGAAGCTTTCTTT.

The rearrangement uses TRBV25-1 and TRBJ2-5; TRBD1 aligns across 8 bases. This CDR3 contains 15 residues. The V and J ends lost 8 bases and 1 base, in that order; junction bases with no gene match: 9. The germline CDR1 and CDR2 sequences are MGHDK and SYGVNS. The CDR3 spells CASSSGQGPQETQYF. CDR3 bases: TGTGCCAGCTCTTCCGGACAGGGTCCCCAAGAGACCCAGTACTTC.

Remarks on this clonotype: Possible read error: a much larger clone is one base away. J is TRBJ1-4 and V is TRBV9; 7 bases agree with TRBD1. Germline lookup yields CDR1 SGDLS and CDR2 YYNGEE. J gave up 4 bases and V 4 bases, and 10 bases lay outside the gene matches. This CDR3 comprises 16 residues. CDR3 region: CASSLSRDRINEKLFF. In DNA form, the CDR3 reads TGTGCCAGCAGCTTAAGCCGGGACAGAATTAATGAAAAACTGTTTTTT.

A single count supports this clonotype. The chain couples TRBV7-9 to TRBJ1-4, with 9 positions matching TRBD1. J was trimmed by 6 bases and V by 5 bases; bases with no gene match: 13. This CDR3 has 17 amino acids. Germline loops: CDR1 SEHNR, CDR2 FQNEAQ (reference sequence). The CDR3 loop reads CASSEPGTGTVHEKLFF. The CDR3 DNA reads TGTGCCAGCAGCGAACCCGGGACAGGGACGGTTCATGAAAAACTGTTTTTT.

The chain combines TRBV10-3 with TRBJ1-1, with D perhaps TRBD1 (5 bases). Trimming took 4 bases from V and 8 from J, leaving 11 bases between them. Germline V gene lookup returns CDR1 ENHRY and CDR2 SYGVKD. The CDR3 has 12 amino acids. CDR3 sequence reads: CAISAWGLEAFF. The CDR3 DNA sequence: TGTGCCATCAGTGCCTGGGGCTTGGAAGCTTTCTTT.

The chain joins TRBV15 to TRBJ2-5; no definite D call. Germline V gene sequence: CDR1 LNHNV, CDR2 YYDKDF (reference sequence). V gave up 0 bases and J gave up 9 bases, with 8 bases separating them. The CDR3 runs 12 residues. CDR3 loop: CATSRDEQPQYF. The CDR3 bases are TGTGCCACCAGCAGAGATGAACAGCCCCAGTACTTC.

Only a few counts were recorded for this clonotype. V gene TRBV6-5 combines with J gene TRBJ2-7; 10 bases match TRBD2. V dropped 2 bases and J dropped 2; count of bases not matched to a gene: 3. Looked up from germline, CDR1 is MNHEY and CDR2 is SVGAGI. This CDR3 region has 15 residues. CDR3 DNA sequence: TGTGCCAGCAGTTACACCCTAGCGGGGGCCTACGAGCAGTACTTC. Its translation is CASSYTLAGAYEQYF.

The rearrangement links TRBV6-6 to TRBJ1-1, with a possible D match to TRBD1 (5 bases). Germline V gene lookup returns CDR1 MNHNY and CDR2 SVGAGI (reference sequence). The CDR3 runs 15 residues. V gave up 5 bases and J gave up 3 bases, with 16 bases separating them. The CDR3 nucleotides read TGTGCCAGCAGTGCAGCCTGGGGGTCGGACACTGAAGCTTTCTTT. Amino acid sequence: CASSAAWGSDTEAFF.

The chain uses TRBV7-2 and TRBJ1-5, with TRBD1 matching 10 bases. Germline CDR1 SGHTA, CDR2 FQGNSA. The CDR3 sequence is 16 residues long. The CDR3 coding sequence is TGTGCTAGTACGTCTCTCGAGACAGGGGGCAGTCAGCCCCAGCATTTT. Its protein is CASTSLETGGSQPQHF.

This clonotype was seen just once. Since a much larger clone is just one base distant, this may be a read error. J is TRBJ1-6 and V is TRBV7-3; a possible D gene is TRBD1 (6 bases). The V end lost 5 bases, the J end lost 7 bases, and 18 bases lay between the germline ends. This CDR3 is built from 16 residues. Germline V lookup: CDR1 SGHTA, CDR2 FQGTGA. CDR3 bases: TGTGCCAGCAGCCAGGACGAGGTTGGGGGCAATTCACCCCTCCACTTT. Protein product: CASSQDEVGGNSPLHF.

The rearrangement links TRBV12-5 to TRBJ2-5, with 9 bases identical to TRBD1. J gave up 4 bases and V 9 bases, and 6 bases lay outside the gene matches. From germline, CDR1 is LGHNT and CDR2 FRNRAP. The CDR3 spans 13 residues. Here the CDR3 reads CARRPGQGETQYF. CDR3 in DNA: TGTGCTAGAAGACCGGGACAGGGAGAGACCCAGTACTTC.

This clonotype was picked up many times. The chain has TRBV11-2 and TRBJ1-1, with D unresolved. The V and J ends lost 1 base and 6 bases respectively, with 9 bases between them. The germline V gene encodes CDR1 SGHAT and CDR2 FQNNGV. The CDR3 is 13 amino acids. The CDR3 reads CASSLGLWSEAFF. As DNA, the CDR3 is TGTGCCAGCAGCTTAGGTCTGTGGTCTGAAGCTTTCTTT.

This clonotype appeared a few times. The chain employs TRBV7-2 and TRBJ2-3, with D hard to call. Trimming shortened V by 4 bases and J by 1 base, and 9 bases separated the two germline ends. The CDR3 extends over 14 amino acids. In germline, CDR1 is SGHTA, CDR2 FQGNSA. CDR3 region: CASSSGRGTDTQYF. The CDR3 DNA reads TGTGCCAGCAGCTCAGGACGAGGCACAGATACGCAGTATTTT.

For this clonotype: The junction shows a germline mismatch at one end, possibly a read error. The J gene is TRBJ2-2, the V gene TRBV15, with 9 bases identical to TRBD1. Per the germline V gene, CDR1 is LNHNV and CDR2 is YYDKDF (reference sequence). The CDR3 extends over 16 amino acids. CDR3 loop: CAISRDGTGWSGELFF. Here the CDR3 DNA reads TGTGCCATCAGCAGAGATGGGACAGGGTGGTCTGGGGAGCTGTTTTTT.

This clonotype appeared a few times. The CDR3 DNA sequence: TGCAGTGCTAGAGATGTAGCGGGGGAAGAGACCCAGTACTTC. It encodes CSARDVAGEETQYF. The chain is built from TRBV20-1 and TRBJ2-5, with 9 bases identical to TRBD2. J was trimmed by 3 bases and V by 0 bases; bases with no gene match: 2. This CDR3 region has 14 residues. CDR1 is DFQATT, CDR2 SNEGSKA, per germline (reference sequence).

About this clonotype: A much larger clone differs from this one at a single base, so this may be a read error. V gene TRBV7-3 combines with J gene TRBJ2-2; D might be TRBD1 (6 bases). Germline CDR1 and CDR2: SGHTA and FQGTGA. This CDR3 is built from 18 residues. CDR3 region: CASSLPMDSFTKTGELFF. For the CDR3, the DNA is TGTGCCAGCAGCTTACCCATGGACAGCTTCACGAAGACCGGGGAGCTGTTTTTT.

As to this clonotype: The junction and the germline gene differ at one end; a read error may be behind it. CDR3 sequence (DNA): TGTGCCAGCGGCGTAAGGAGGAGCGGGAACGGGGAGCTGTTTTTT. Its translation is CASGVRRSGNGELFF. The V call is TRBV9, the J call TRBJ2-2; 7 bases fit TRBD2. Germline CDR1 SGDLS, CDR2 YYNGEE. The CDR3 consists of 15 residues.